The 6 T cell receptor beta chains in this list originate from one sample, sequenced in a study of T cell responses to AZD1222 COVID-19 vaccine. Sequenced by immunoSEQ multiplex PCR; TCRdb stores in-frame clones only, minus some. The sample records about 120,000 clones, approximately 90% being singletons. This material consisted of peripheral blood, taken on day 0 of AZD1222 vaccination. The receptor source for this set is an adult in good health.

The chain is built from TRBV11-2 and TRBJ1-1, with D maybe TRBD1 (6 bases). From germline, CDR1 is SGHAT and CDR2 FQNNGV. V was cut by 5 bases and J by 1 base, with 8 bases left in between. This CDR3 has 13 amino acids. CDR3 coding DNA: TGTGCCAGCAGCCCACAGGGGAACACTGAAGCTTTCTTT. This encodes CASSPQGNTEAFF.

This CDR3 reads CAPGGASLATNEKLFF. CDR3 DNA sequence: TGTGCCCCAGGAGGGGCCAGCCTTGCAACTAATGAAAAACTGTTTTTT. The chain is built from TRBV24-1 and TRBJ1-4, with D perhaps matching TRBD1 (5 bases). CDR3 length equals 16 residues. The V gene's germline CDR1 is KGHDR and CDR2 SFDVKD. The germline V and J ends were trimmed by 12 bases and 0 bases, with 19 bases remaining between them.

The V and J genes are TRBV19 and TRBJ2-5; no definite D call. The CDR3 has 13 residues. Germline V lookup: CDR1 LNHDA, CDR2 SQIVND (reference sequence). The ends were cut back, 2 bases at V and 2 bases at J, with 6 bases in the middle. Here the CDR3 reads CASSIRFQETQYF. CDR3 sequence (DNA): TGTGCCAGTAGTATACGGTTTCAAGAGACCCAGTACTTC.

This clone appeared once. V is TRBV18 and J is TRBJ2-7; 9 bases fit TRBD1. Per the germline V gene, CDR1 is KGHSH and CDR2 is LQKENI. The trim removed 2 bases at V and 7 bases at J, leaving 6 bases unmatched. CDR3 length: 14 amino acids. This chain's CDR3 is CASSPGQGRGEQYF. The CDR3 DNA sequence: TGTGCCAGCTCACCAGGACAGGGGCGAGGGGAGCAGTACTTC.

V and J are TRBV7-2 and TRBJ2-1, with 15 bases lining up with TRBD2. Germline V CDR1 and CDR2: SGHTA, FQGNSA. V lost 4 bases to trimming and J lost 3 bases; unmatched junction nucleotides: 7. This CDR3 is 18 amino acids long. The CDR3 DNA sequence: TGTGCCAGCAGCTCACGGACTAGCGGGAGGGCCTACTACAATGAGCAGTTCTTC. This codes for CASSSRTSGRAYYNEQFF.

The gene calls are TRBV5-1 and TRBJ2-7; a possible D gene is TRBD1 (5 bases). The V and J ends lost 0 bases and 6 bases respectively, with 16 bases between them. CDR1 is SGHRS, CDR2 YFSETQ, per germline. The CDR3 is 15 amino acids. The CDR3 spells CASSLEQATVGEQYF. CDR3 nucleotide sequence: TGCGCCAGCAGCTTGGAACAGGCCACGGTCGGCGAGCAGTACTTC.